This TCR beta chain was profiled in a study of neoadjuvant nivolumab and ipilimumab in lung cancer. Whole-study context: Patients got nivolumab 3 mg/kg on days 1, 15 and 29; combination added ipilimumab 1 mg/kg day 1.

Sequencing used immunoSEQ multiplex PCR; TCRdb keeps in-frame clones, though not all of them. The data contain some 4,200 clones, 79% of them singletons. CDR1 SSHAT and CDR2 FNYEAQ come from the germline V gene (reference sequence). The CDR3 loop spans 14 amino acids. Study results and limitations: Higher pretherapy blood TCR richness went with higher resected-tumor richness. TCR sequencing covered a small number of samples. Only two of four nivolumab-treated tumors gained richness and clonality by surgery.

A remark on this clone: The antigen remains unidentified. A read error may account for a junction end that differs from germline.

The input for sequencing was peripheral blood, taken after neoadjuvant nivolumab, alone or with ipilimumab, at or shortly before surgery. The chain carries TRBV7-7 and TRBJ2-5; possibly TRBD1 for D (6 bases). The TCR originated in an adult with non-small cell lung cancer. CDR3 amino acids: CASSLDINRVTQYF. For the CDR3, the DNA is TGTGCTAGCAGCTTGGATATAAACAGGGTGACCCAGTACTTC.